This passage covers 9 T cell receptor beta chains from one sample sequenced in a study of blood T cell repertoires in COVID-19. Profiling relied on immunoSEQ multiplex PCR, and the TCRdb table lists in-frame clones only, not all of them. The data contain approximately 240,000 clones, approximately 92% of them singletons. The sample consisted of PBMCs or T cells enriched from blood (not recorded which). The receptors shown here come from a woman between 18 and 29 years old in a cohort exposed to, infected with or recovered from COVID-19 (not recorded which).

CDR3 region: CASSQDRGGDYNEQFF. The CDR3 bases are TGTGCCAGCAGCCAAGATCGTGGGGGGGACTACAATGAGCAGTTCTTC. The V gene is TRBV4-2, the J gene TRBJ2-1; 7 nucleotides match TRBD2. Germline CDR1 LGHNA, CDR2 YNFKEQ. The CDR3 is 16 residues long. The junction had 5 bases not matched to a gene; V was cut back by 0 bases and J by 3 bases.

The rearrangement joins TRBV5-4 to TRBJ2-3; 13 nucleotides line up with TRBD2. Germline values: CDR1 SGHNT, CDR2 YYREEE (reference sequence). CDR3 length: 18 residues. Unmatched junction bases numbered 8, after V lost 0 bases and J lost 4 bases. The CDR3 DNA sequence: TGTGCCAGCAGCTTGGAATGGACTAGCGGGAGTCGGGCAGATACGCAGTATTTT. It specifies CASSLEWTSGSRADTQYF. The variable domain in full, completed from reference TRBV5-4 and TRBJ2-3, reads ETGVTQSPTHLIKTRGQQVTLRCSSQSGHNTVSWYQQALGQGPQFIFQYYREEENGRGNFPPRFSGLQFPNYSSELNVNALELDDSALYLCASSLEWTSGSRADTQYFGPGTRLTVL.

This clone was found a few times. The V call is TRBV2, the J call TRBJ2-4; 9 nucleotides line up with TRBD1. Trimming took 4 bases from V and 15 from J; bases not matched to a gene: 7. This CDR3 is built from 12 residues. The germline V gene encodes CDR1 SNHLY and CDR2 FYNNEI. CDR3 residues: CASSGTGGAGYF. CDR3 coding DNA: TGTGCCAGCAGTGGAACAGGGGGCGCGGGGTACTTC.

This clone was recorded once. The chain's CDR3 is CASSGGTSGAGELFF. DNA for the CDR3: TGTGCCAGCTCAGGGGGGACTAGCGGGGCCGGGGAGCTGTTTTTT. This chain links TRBV3-1 (or the pseudogene TRBV3-2) with TRBJ2-2; 13 bases line up with TRBD2. The J segment lost 6 bases and the V segment lost 8 bases, leaving 6 bases of the junction unmatched. Germline V lookup: CDR1 LGHDT, CDR2 YNNKEL (reference sequence). The CDR3 spans 15 residues.

Note on this clone: Other DNA sequences within the sample encode an identical CDR3. The J gene is TRBJ1-1, the V gene TRBV19; TRBD1 aligns across 7 bases. Germline loops: CDR1 LNHDA, CDR2 SQIVND (reference sequence). The CDR3 runs 13 residues. Trimming took 4 bases from V and 4 from J; bases not matched to a gene: 3. The CDR3 is CASSTDRATEAFF. Written as DNA, the CDR3 is TGTGCCAGTAGTACCGACAGGGCCACTGAAGCTTTCTTT.

The chain combines TRBV10-3 with TRBJ2-7, with D tentatively TRBD2 (5 bases). The CDR3 consists of 13 residues. The V end lost 11 bases, the J end lost 12 bases, and 26 bases lay between the germline ends. In germline, CDR1 is ENHRY, CDR2 SYGVKD. The CDR3 spells CAAEPSRSMGVYF. The DNA of the CDR3 is TGTGCCGCCGAGCCATCCAGGTCCATGGGAGTGTACTTC.

This chain joins TRBV19 and TRBJ1-4; D is perhaps TRBD1 (6 bases). This CDR3 contains 16 residues. Germline CDR1 is LNHDA and CDR2 is SQIVND (reference sequence). V dropped 5 bases and J dropped 8 bases, with 21 bases sitting between them. The CDR3 reads CASSPGPGGPREKLFF. The CDR3 DNA reads as TGTGCCAGTAGTCCGGGGCCCGGGGGGCCGAGGGAAAAACTGTTTTTT.

The chain is built from TRBV11-1 and TRBJ1-1, with D perhaps matching TRBD1 (6 bases). Trimming shortened V by 5 bases and J by 7 bases, and 14 bases separated the two germline ends. This CDR3 spans 13 amino acids. Germline CDR1 and CDR2: SGHAT and FQDESV (reference sequence). The CDR3 sequence: CASSLGGAGEAFF. In DNA form, the CDR3 reads TGTGCCAGCAGCCTTGGGGGGGCGGGTGAAGCTTTCTTT.

The chain has TRBV10-1 and TRBJ2-1; 8 bases agree with TRBD2. The CDR3 totals 14 residues. Per the germline V gene, CDR1 is WNHNN and CDR2 is SYGVQD (reference sequence). After removal of 5 bases from V and 4 bases from J, the junction contained 4 bases not matched to a gene. For the CDR3, the DNA is TGCGCCAGCAGTCCGGGGGGGAGTTACAATGAGCAGTTCTTC. Encoded protein: CASSPGGSYNEQFF.